This entry lists 24 T cell receptor beta chains sequenced from one sample in a study of B cell selection in AIRE deficiency. Sequencing was performed with immunoSEQ multiplex PCR; in TCRdb, only in-frame clones are kept and a portion is missing. The table lists about 18,000 clones, about 92% of them singletons. The regulatory T cell sort gate was CD4+CD25hiCD127low/negative. Source material: CD4+CD25+ Tregs sorted from PBMCs. Receptor source: a human donor in good health.

This chain joins TRBV12-2 and TRBJ2-7; TRBD2 reflects the table's D call only, with no check against the DNA. TRBV12-2 is a recognized pseudogene. This CDR3 comprises 17 residues. This CDR3 reads CASRLVGSGRGVHEQYF. CDR3 DNA sequence: TGTGCAAGTCGCTTAGTAGGGAGCGGGAGAGGAGTCCACGAGCAGTACTTC.

CDR3 amino acids: CASSRTGGTGELFF. For the CDR3, the DNA is TGTGCCAGCAGTAGGACAGGAGGTACCGGGGAGCTGTTTTTT. The chain is built from TRBV6-6 and TRBJ2-2, with 7 bases lining up with TRBD1. The germline gives CDR1 MNHNY, CDR2 SVGAGI (reference sequence). J gave up 5 bases and V 5 bases, and 5 bases lay outside the gene matches. This CDR3 contains 14 residues.

This clone appeared once. DNA of the CDR3: TGTGCCAGCAGCTTGGAGGGCCTAGTCGGTAAGCAGTACTTC. This gives the protein CASSLEGLVGKQYF. The chain recombines TRBV5-4 with TRBJ2-7; D remains ambiguous. The V end was cut by 0 bases, the J end by 8 bases, with 15 bases between. The CDR3 spans 14 residues. Germline values: CDR1 SGHNT, CDR2 YYREEE (reference sequence).

The chain recombines TRBV10-3 with TRBJ1-2, with D possibly being TRBD1 (6 bases). In germline, CDR1 is ENHRY, CDR2 SYGVKD. The CDR3 spans 13 residues. V lost 4 bases to trimming and J lost 3 bases, with 9 bases between them. This CDR3 is CAISGTGYYGYTF. CDR3 nucleotides: TGTGCCATCAGTGGCACAGGGTACTATGGCTACACCTTC.

The DNA of the CDR3 is TGCGCCAGCAGCCAATGGCACAGGGGAGATGGCTACACCTTC. As protein: CASSQWHRGDGYTF. This chain connects TRBV4-3 to TRBJ1-2, with 7 bases lining up with TRBD1. The CDR3 length is 14 residues. After removal of 2 bases from V and 6 bases from J, the junction contained 6 bases not matched to a gene. Per the germline V gene, CDR1 is LGHNA and CDR2 is YSLEER.

The chain couples TRBV7-2 to TRBJ2-7; 7 nucleotides match TRBD2. CDR3 length equals 13 residues. The germline V gene encodes CDR1 SGHTA and CDR2 FQGNSA. V lost 4 bases, J lost 6 bases, and 6 bases stayed unmatched. CDR3 residues: CASSSNGRGEQYF. For the CDR3, the DNA is TGTGCCAGCAGCTCGAATGGGAGGGGCGAGCAGTACTTC.

This clone was seen once. CDR3 loop: CASSPQGRDNEQFF. CDR3 coding DNA: TGTGCCAGCAGCCCGCAGGGAAGGGACAATGAGCAGTTCTTC. J is TRBJ2-1 and V is TRBV5-5; D is possibly TRBD1 (5 bases). Germline CDR1 and CDR2: SGHKS and YYEKEE (reference sequence). The ends were cut back, 4 bases at V and 5 bases at J, with 13 bases in the middle. This CDR3 contains 14 residues.

The rearrangement joins TRBV5-8 to TRBJ1-5; 7 positions match TRBD1. The CDR3 extends over 15 amino acids. Germline-derived CDR1 and CDR2 are SGHTS and YDEGEE. Trimming took 4 bases from V and 4 from J; bases not matched to a gene: 8. CDR3 protein: CASSNLQGMNQPQHF. The DNA for the CDR3 is TGTGCCAGCAGCAACTTACAGGGGATGAATCAGCCCCAGCATTTT. Full variable domain (missing parts from reference TRBV5-8 and TRBJ1-5): EAGVTQSPTHLIKTRGQQATLRCSPISGHTSVYWYQQALGLGLQFLLWYDEGEERNRGNFPPRFSGRQFPNYSSELNVNALELEDSALYLCASSNLQGMNQPQHFGDGTRLSIL.

The gene calls are TRBV6-1 and TRBJ2-1; D may correspond to TRBD1 or TRBD2 (5 bases each). This CDR3 is 14 amino acids long. V was clipped by 1 base and J by 9 bases, with 13 bases between them. Germline-derived CDR1 and CDR2 are MNHNS and SASEGT. As DNA, the CDR3 is TGTGCCAGCAGTGAAGTGCCCATCGGGGCTGAGCAGTTCTTC. Its translation is CASSEVPIGAEQFF.

The chain recombines TRBV5-1 with TRBJ2-1; 13 bases fit TRBD2. J lost 3 bases, V lost 4 bases, and 7 bases had no gene match. CDR3 size: 17 residues. Per germline, CDR1 SGHRS and CDR2 YFSETQ. The CDR3 here is CASSTGLAGAGYNEQFF. DNA for the CDR3: TGCGCCAGCAGCACTGGACTAGCGGGAGCAGGCTACAATGAGCAGTTCTTC.

V gene TRBV5-6 combines with J gene TRBJ2-5; 10 positions match TRBD2. The germline V gene encodes CDR1 SGHDT and CDR2 YYEEEE. Losses at the gene ends were 5 bases for V and 5 bases for J; bases not matched to a gene: 12. The CDR3 extends over 16 amino acids. This CDR3 is CASRPANLAGEETQYF. Here the CDR3 DNA reads TGTGCCAGCAGACCTGCCAACCTAGCGGGAGAGGAGACCCAGTACTTC. The variable domain in full, with the rest retrieved from reference TRBV5-6 and TRBJ2-5, is DAGVTQSPTHLIKTRGQQVTLRCSPKSGHDTVSWYQQALGQGPQFIFQYYEEEERQRGNFPDRFSGHQFPNYSSELNVNALLLGDSALYLCASRPANLAGEETQYFGPGTRLLVL.

This chain joins TRBV10-3 and TRBJ1-1; TRBD1 aligns across 9 bases. This CDR3 spans 16 amino acids. Germline V gene sequence: CDR1 ENHRY, CDR2 SYGVKD. The V segment lost 0 bases and the J segment 1 base; nucleotides outside the gene matches: 3. The CDR3 spells CAISESKGQGNTEAFF. CDR3 DNA: TGTGCCATCAGTGAGTCGAAGGGACAGGGGAACACTGAAGCTTTCTTT.

The chain's CDR3 is CASSETEGLGYTF. CDR3 in DNA: TGTGCCAGCAGTGAGACTGAGGGGCTGGGCTACACCTTC. The V gene is TRBV2, the J gene TRBJ1-2, with TRBD1 as a possible D gene (5 bases). The CDR3 length is 13 residues. Germline V gene lookup returns CDR1 SNHLY and CDR2 FYNNEI. Trimming took 3 bases from V and 8 from J, leaving 13 bases between them. The whole variable domain, remainder taken from reference TRBV2 and TRBJ1-2, is EPEVTQTPSHQVTQMGQEVILRCVPISNHLYFYWYRQILGQKVEFLVSFYNNEISEKSEIFDDQFSVERPDGSNFTLKIRSTKLEDSAMYFCASSETEGLGYTFGSGTRLTVV.

The chain is built from TRBV4-2 and TRBJ2-3; weak D call: TRBD2 (5 bases). In germline, CDR1 is LGHNA, CDR2 YNFKEQ. Between the trimmed V and J ends, which lost 4 bases and 1 base, there was a span of 21 bases. The CDR3 consists of 18 residues. The CDR3 here is CASSRRPGSGLGTDTQYF. DNA of the CDR3: TGTGCCAGCAGCCGGCGACCTGGGAGCGGCCTCGGCACAGATACGCAGTATTTT.

The chain recombines TRBV6-5 with TRBJ2-1, with 12 bases lining up with TRBD2. The CDR3 sequence is 16 residues long. The germline V gene encodes CDR1 MNHEY and CDR2 SVGAGI. V shed 0 bases and J 12 bases; nucleotides not matched to a gene: 9. CDR3 sequence reads: CASSYSRLAGAGVQFF. The CDR3 coding sequence is TGTGCCAGCAGTTACTCGAGACTAGCGGGAGCTGGTGTGCAGTTCTTC.

V usage is TRBV19 and J usage is TRBJ2-4, with 11 bases fitting TRBD2. This CDR3 has 18 amino acids. CDR1 is LNHDA and CDR2 is SQIVND in the germline V gene (reference sequence). V shed 7 bases and J 1 base; nucleotides not matched to a gene: 12. The CDR3 region is CASTPGLADRSAKNIQYF. The CDR3 DNA follows: TGTGCCAGTACCCCGGGACTAGCGGATCGGTCCGCCAAAAACATTCAGTACTTC. The full variable domain, with the rest looked up from reference TRBV19 and TRBJ2-4, is DGGITQSPKYLFRKEGQNVTLSCEQNLNHDAMYWYRQDPGQGLRLIYYSQIVNDFQKGDIAEGYSVSREKKESFPLTVTSAQKNPTAFYLCASTPGLADRSAKNIQYFGAGTRLSVL.

V usage is TRBV27 and J usage is TRBJ1-5; D is perhaps TRBD1 (6 bases). This CDR3 is built from 14 residues. The germline V gene has CDR1 MNHEY and CDR2 SMNVEV (reference sequence). V was cut by 6 bases and J by 3 bases, with 12 bases left in between. The CDR3: CASSLTGNNQPQHF. For the CDR3, the DNA is TGTGCCAGCAGCCTCACAGGGAACAATCAGCCCCAGCATTTT.

This clone occurred once. CDR3 nucleotides: TGCGCCAGCAGCCAAGATCGGGAGGTGAAGGTAAAACTGTTTTTT. It encodes CASSQDREVKVKLFF. V usage is TRBV4-3 and J usage is TRBJ1-4; no definite D call. V was pared by 0 bases and J by 10 bases, with 15 bases between. CDR1 and CDR2 from the germline V gene are LGHNA and YSLEER. The CDR3 has 15 residues.

The V call is TRBV19, the J call TRBJ1-4; 7 bases are a match to TRBD1. The CDR3 runs to 14 residues. V dropped 6 bases and J dropped 5; count of bases not matched to a gene: 6. In germline, CDR1 is LNHDA, CDR2 SQIVND (reference sequence). CDR3 sequence reads: CASSWGQINEKLFF. In nucleotides, the CDR3 is TGTGCCAGTAGCTGGGGACAGATCAATGAAAAACTGTTTTTT.

J is TRBJ2-1 and V is TRBV11-1; TRBD2 is a possible D gene (6 bases). Trimming shortened V by 7 bases and J by 8 bases, and 21 bases separated the two germline ends. The CDR3 is 15 amino acids. Germline V gives CDR1 SGHAT, CDR2 FQDESV (reference sequence). The CDR3 DNA sequence: TGTGCCAGCACCAGGGATTTCGCGGGATTGGATGAGCAGTTCTTC. Its protein product is CASTRDFAGLDEQFF.

This chain joins TRBV7-3 and TRBJ2-1; D unclear. This CDR3 has 11 residues. The germline V and J ends were trimmed by 2 bases and 8 bases, with 4 bases remaining between them. The germline V gene has CDR1 SGHTA and CDR2 FQGTGA. CDR3 coding DNA: TGTGCCAGCAGCTTACACGATGAGCAGTTCTTC. It encodes CASSLHDEQFF.

The CDR3 DNA follows: TGTGCCAGCAGAAAAGAGGGGGTTGGTGAGCAGTTCTTC. This sequence encodes CASRKEGVGEQFF. This chain connects TRBV6-4 to TRBJ2-1; maybe TRBD1 (6 bases). Trimming stripped 6 bases from V and 9 bases from J, with 15 bases between. The CDR3 is 13 amino acids. Germline V gene sequence: CDR1 MRHNA, CDR2 SNTAGT.

The CDR3 spells CASSYSRSGQRNTQYF. The DNA for the CDR3 is TGTGCCAGCAGTTATTCCCGGTCGGGACAGAGAAATACGCAGTATTTT. The genes are TRBV6-5 and TRBJ2-3; 7 nucleotides match TRBD1. This CDR3 comprises 16 residues. Germline CDR1 MNHEY, CDR2 SVGAGI. The ends lost 3 bases at V and 7 bases at J; junction bases unmatched: 13.

The rearrangement uses TRBV5-1 and TRBJ2-1; 11 positions match TRBD2. The CDR3 loop spans 16 amino acids. Germline CDR1 reads SGHRS; CDR2 reads YFSETQ. V shed 1 base, J shed 2 bases, and the junction held 2 bases outside the gene matches. CDR3 nucleotide sequence: TGCGCCAGCAGCTTGACTAGCGGGGGACCCTACAATGAGCAGTTCTTC. It codes for CASSLTSGGPYNEQFF.